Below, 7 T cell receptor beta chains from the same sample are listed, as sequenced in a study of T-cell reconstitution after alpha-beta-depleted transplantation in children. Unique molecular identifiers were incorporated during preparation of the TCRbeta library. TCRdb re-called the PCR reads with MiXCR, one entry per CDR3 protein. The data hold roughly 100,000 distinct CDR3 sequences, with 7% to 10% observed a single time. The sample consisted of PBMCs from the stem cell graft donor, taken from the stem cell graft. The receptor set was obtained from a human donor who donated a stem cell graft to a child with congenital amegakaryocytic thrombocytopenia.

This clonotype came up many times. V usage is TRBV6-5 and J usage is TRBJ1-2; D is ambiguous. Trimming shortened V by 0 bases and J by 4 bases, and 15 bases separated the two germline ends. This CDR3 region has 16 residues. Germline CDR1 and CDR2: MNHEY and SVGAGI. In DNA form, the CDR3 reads TGTGCCAGCAGTTACTCGTTCGAGGCCAGTGGCTATGGCTACACCTTC. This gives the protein CASSYSFEASGYGYTF.

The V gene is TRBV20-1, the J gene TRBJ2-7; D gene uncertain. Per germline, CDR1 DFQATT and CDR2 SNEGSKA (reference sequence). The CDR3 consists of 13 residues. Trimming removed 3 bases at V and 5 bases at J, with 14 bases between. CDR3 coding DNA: TGCAGTGCTAGGGTCCTAGAGACAAACGAGCAGTACTTC. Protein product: CSARVLETNEQYF.

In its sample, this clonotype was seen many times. The CDR3 loop reads CAISEGPSGSNEQFF. CDR3 nucleotides: TGTGCCATCAGTGAAGGTCCTAGCGGGAGCAATGAGCAGTTCTTC. The gene calls are TRBV10-3 and TRBJ2-1; 10 nucleotides align to TRBD2. Germline V lookup: CDR1 ENHRY, CDR2 SYGVKD. V lost 3 bases and J lost 6; bases outside the gene matches: 5. There are 15 residues in the CDR3.

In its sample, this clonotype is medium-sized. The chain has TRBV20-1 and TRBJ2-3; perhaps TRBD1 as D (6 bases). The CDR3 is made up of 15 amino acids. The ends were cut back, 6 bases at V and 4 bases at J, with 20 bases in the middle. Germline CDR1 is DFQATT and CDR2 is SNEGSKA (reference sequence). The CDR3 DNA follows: TGCAGTGCCGACGGGACAACAGAAACCCCAGATACGCAGTATTTT. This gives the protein CSADGTTETPDTQYF.

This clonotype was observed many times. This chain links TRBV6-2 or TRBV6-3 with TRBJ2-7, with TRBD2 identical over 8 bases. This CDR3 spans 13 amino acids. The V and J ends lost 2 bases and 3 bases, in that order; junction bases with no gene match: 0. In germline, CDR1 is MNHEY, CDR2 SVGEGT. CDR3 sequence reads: CASSYGTSYEQYF. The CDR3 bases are TGTGCCAGCAGTTACGGGACTAGCTACGAGCAGTACTTC.

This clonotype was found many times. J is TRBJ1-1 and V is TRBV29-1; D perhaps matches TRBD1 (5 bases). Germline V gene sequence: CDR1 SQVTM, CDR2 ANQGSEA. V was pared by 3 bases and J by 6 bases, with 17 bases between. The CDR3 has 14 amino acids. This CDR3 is CSVDGKGTFAEAFF. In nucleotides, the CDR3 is TGCAGCGTTGATGGGAAGGGGACGTTCGCTGAAGCTTTCTTT.

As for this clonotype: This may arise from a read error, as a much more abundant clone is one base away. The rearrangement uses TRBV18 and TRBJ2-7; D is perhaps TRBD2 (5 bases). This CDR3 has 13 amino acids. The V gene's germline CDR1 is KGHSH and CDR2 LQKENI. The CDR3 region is CVSSTGRVYEQYF. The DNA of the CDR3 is TGTGTCAGCTCCACGGGGAGAGTCTACGAGCAGTACTTC.